The 26 T cell receptor beta chains below were found in one sample sequenced in a study of blood T cell repertoires in COVID-19. Data came from immunoSEQ multiplex PCR; TCRdb stores just in-frame clones and leaves some out. The sample lists tens of thousands of clones, 80% to 95% occurring once. Material: peripheral blood. These TCRs come from a man younger than 30 with COVID-19, enrolled during active disease.

The chain links TRBV28 to TRBJ2-1; D remains unclear. CDR1 MDHEN and CDR2 SYDVKM come from the germline V gene. The CDR3 is 13 amino acids. Trimming left V 3 bases short and J 10 bases short, with 13 bases between. This chain's CDR3 is CASSLLGLEEQFF. The CDR3 DNA is TGTGCCAGCAGTTTGTTGGGTTTGGAGGAGCAGTTCTTC.

The gene calls are TRBV7-6 and TRBJ2-5, with TRBD2 matching over 10 bases. Trimming took 5 bases from V and 4 from J; bases not matched to a gene: 19. CDR3 size: 19 residues. Germline assignment: CDR1 SGHVS and CDR2 FNYEAQ. DNA of the CDR3: TGTGCCAGCAGCCTCCTCAGACTAGCGGGCTCCCCCGCGGCAGAGACCCAGTACTTC. It codes for CASSLLRLAGSPAAETQYF.

The CDR3 loop is CASSFIRQTGNTIYF. The CDR3 DNA reads TGTGCCAGTAGTTTTATAAGACAGACCGGAAACACCATATATTTT. The chain joins TRBV19 to TRBJ1-3; tentatively, D is TRBD1 (5 bases). V gave up 5 bases and J gave up 4 bases, with 15 bases separating them. This CDR3 spans 15 amino acids. The germline CDR1 and CDR2 sequences are LNHDA and SQIVND (reference sequence).

This clone turned up a few times. V and J are TRBV19 and TRBJ2-2; 8 positions match TRBD1. This CDR3 comprises 16 residues. Germline assignment: CDR1 LNHDA and CDR2 SQIVND (reference sequence). J lost 4 bases, V lost 4 bases, and 8 bases had no gene match. The CDR3 reads CASSTQGASGTGELFF. The CDR3 DNA follows: TGTGCCAGTAGTACCCAGGGGGCTAGTGGCACCGGGGAGCTGTTTTTT.

This chain links TRBV7-3 with TRBJ2-3; D not resolved. The CDR3 sequence is 13 residues long. Germline CDR1 SGHTA, CDR2 FQGTGA. V lost 6 bases to trimming and J lost 0 bases, with 7 bases between them. The chain's CDR3 is CASRKESTDTQYF. CDR3 DNA sequence: TGTGCCAGCAGGAAGGAGAGCACAGATACGCAGTATTTT.

The chain carries TRBV3-1 (or the pseudogene TRBV3-2) and TRBJ2-7, with 12 bases identical to TRBD2. Germline V gives CDR1 LGHDT, CDR2 YNNKEL (reference sequence). V shed 0 bases and J 1 base; nucleotides not matched to a gene: 7. The CDR3 covers 18 residues. CDR3 amino acids: CASSQDRGTSGFSYEQYF. As DNA, the CDR3 is TGTGCCAGCAGCCAAGATCGGGGGACTAGCGGGTTTTCCTACGAGCAGTACTTC.

V is TRBV27 and J is TRBJ1-6; D is undetermined. The CDR3 consists of 13 residues. V was pared by 3 bases and J by 8 bases, with 8 bases between. The germline V gene has CDR1 MNHEY and CDR2 SMNVEV (reference sequence). The CDR3 loop is CASSFLGDSPLHF. CDR3 nucleotide sequence: TGTGCCAGCAGTTTTTTGGGCGATTCACCCCTCCACTTT.

This chain joins TRBV5-1 and TRBJ2-7; maybe TRBD1 (7 bases). V lost 4 bases to trimming and J lost 4 bases, with 15 bases between them. Germline CDR1 and CDR2: SGHRS and YFSETQ. The CDR3 runs 14 residues. The chain's CDR3 is CASSPAGTAYEQYF. The CDR3 coding sequence is TGCGCCAGCAGCCCGGCGGGGACAGCATACGAGCAGTACTTC.

The CDR3 DNA sequence: TGTGCCAGCAGCCCGGGGAAGACTACAGGGCGGGAGACCCAGTACTTC. Its protein product is CASSPGKTTGRETQYF. V usage is TRBV5-4 and J usage is TRBJ2-5; perhaps TRBD1 as D (6 bases). The CDR3 is 16 residues long. The germline gives CDR1 SGHNT, CDR2 YYREEE (reference sequence). Trimming took off 4 bases at V and 5 bases at J, with 21 bases between the two ends.

This clone was detected only once. The chain is built from TRBV6-2 or TRBV6-3 and TRBJ2-1, with 9 bases that match TRBD2. The CDR3 totals 16 residues. J gave up 4 bases and V 0 bases, and 4 bases lay outside the gene matches. Germline lookup yields CDR1 MNHEY and CDR2 SVGEGT. The CDR3 DNA follows: TGTGCCAGCAGTTACTCGTGGACTAGCGATTACAATGAGCAGTTCTTC. Translation: CASSYSWTSDYNEQFF.

V is TRBV9 and J is TRBJ2-7; D call uncertain. CDR1 SGDLS and CDR2 YYNGEE come from the germline V gene. The CDR3 runs to 13 residues. V was shortened by 0 bases and J by 6 bases, with 10 bases between the two germline ends. The CDR3 here is CASSVEIGSEQYF. CDR3 in DNA: TGTGCCAGCAGCGTAGAGATCGGGTCCGAGCAGTACTTC.

The V call is TRBV14, the J call TRBJ2-1; 14 bases agree with TRBD2. The CDR3 consists of 16 residues. V shed 4 bases and J 9 bases; nucleotides not matched to a gene: 8. The germline gives CDR1 SGHDN, CDR2 FVKESK. The CDR3, as DNA: TGTGCCAGCAGCCCCGGGACTAGCGGGAGTAGCATTGAGCAGTTCTTC. Its protein is CASSPGTSGSSIEQFF.

This chain connects TRBV30 to TRBJ1-1, with 12 nucleotides matching TRBD1. The CDR3 runs to 14 residues. The germline V gene encodes CDR1 GTSNPN and CDR2 SVGIG (reference sequence). This CDR3 reads CASGTGGLNTEAFF. CDR3 nucleotides: TGTGCTTCCGGGACAGGGGGCCTGAACACTGAAGCTTTCTTT.

The CDR3 DNA is TGTGCCAGCAGCCAAGATCCGGGACAGGGTGCCTATGGCTACACCTTC. Translating gives CASSQDPGQGAYGYTF. This chain links TRBV4-2 with TRBJ1-2; 9 nucleotides align to TRBD1. The length of the CDR3 is 16 residues. V shed 0 bases and J 4 bases; nucleotides not matched to a gene: 6. CDR1 is LGHNA, CDR2 YNFKEQ, per germline.

The V gene is TRBV29-1, the J gene TRBJ2-1, with 13 bases matching TRBD2. The germline V gene encodes CDR1 SQVTM and CDR2 ANQGSEA. The CDR3 is made up of 15 amino acids. Trimming took 4 bases from V and 8 from J; bases not matched to a gene: 8. The CDR3, as DNA: TGCAGCGTTGCTCCGGGACTAGCGGGAATCGATGAGCAGTTCTTC. It translates to CSVAPGLAGIDEQFF.

This chain uses TRBV6-5 with TRBJ2-3; 10 bases match TRBD2. CDR1 and CDR2 (germline): MNHEY, SVGAGI. V lost 5 bases to trimming and J lost 4 bases; unmatched junction nucleotides: 6. This CDR3 is built from 15 residues. The CDR3 DNA sequence: TGTGCCAGCAGTCGAGCGGGAGGGCGACCAGATACGCAGTATTTT. This encodes CASSRAGGRPDTQYF.

A few counts support this clone. The chain combines TRBV7-2 with TRBJ2-5; TRBD1 agrees at 8 bases. With V trimmed by 5 bases and J by 5 bases, 13 bases remained unmatched. Germline assignment: CDR1 SGHTA and CDR2 FQGNSA. The CDR3 length is 16 residues. The CDR3 sequence is CASSIRGRGLGETQYF. The CDR3 DNA reads as TGTGCCAGCAGCATTAGGGGCAGGGGGCTCGGGGAGACCCAGTACTTC. Full variable domain (remainder filled in from reference TRBV7-2 and TRBJ2-5): GAGVSQSPSNKVTEKGKDVELRCDPISGHTALYWYRQSLGQGLEFLIYFQGNSAPDKSGLPSDRFSAERTGGSVSTLTIQRTQQEDSAVYLCASSIRGRGLGETQYFGPGTRLLVL.

The rearrangement links TRBV18 to TRBJ2-5; 13 bases align to TRBD2. The V gene's germline CDR1 is KGHSH and CDR2 LQKENI. The CDR3 covers 15 residues. V gave up 6 bases and J gave up 2 bases; unmatched junction bases: 3. The CDR3 DNA reads as TGTGCCAGCTCCCAGGGACTAGCGGGACAAGAGACCCAGTACTTC. Translated, it gives CASSQGLAGQETQYF.

The chain links TRBV7-9 to TRBJ1-2; no clear D gene. The CDR3 loop spans 16 amino acids. Between the trimmed V and J ends, which lost 3 bases and 3 bases, there was a span of 17 bases. CDR1 is SEHNR, CDR2 FQNEAQ, per germline (reference sequence). CDR3 sequence reads: CASSFGVQDLDYGYTF. The CDR3 DNA follows: TGTGCCAGCAGCTTCGGGGTGCAGGACCTTGACTATGGCTACACCTTC.

The chain links TRBV4-2 to TRBJ2-2; D perhaps matches TRBD2 (5 bases). The CDR3 extends over 16 amino acids. Germline V gene lookup returns CDR1 LGHNA and CDR2 YNFKEQ. Between the trimmed V and J ends, which lost 2 bases and 7 bases, there was a span of 17 bases. Here the CDR3 reads CASSQKGTDSGGELFF. The CDR3 nucleotides are TGTGCCAGCAGCCAAAAGGGTACGGACTCGGGCGGGGAGCTGTTTTTT.

The chain combines TRBV28 with TRBJ2-3, with 9 bases aligning to TRBD1. V was pared by 6 bases and J by 1 base, with 8 bases of the junction left unmatched. This CDR3 is built from 16 residues. The germline CDR1 and CDR2 sequences are MDHEN and SYDVKM. This chain's CDR3 is CASRSTDRGGTDTQYF. CDR3 nucleotides: TGTGCCAGCAGATCCACGGACAGGGGCGGCACAGATACGCAGTATTTT.

The rearrangement joins TRBV9 to TRBJ1-5, with TRBD1 as a possible D gene (6 bases). This CDR3 region has 15 residues. The V and J ends lost 0 bases and 7 bases respectively, with 14 bases between them. In germline, CDR1 is SGDLS, CDR2 YYNGEE. CDR3 sequence: CASSVDGQGTQPQHF. In nucleotides, the CDR3 is TGTGCCAGCAGCGTAGATGGCCAGGGGACCCAGCCCCAGCATTTT.

The V call is TRBV3-1 (or the pseudogene TRBV3-2), the J call TRBJ2-2, with D hard to call. The V gene lost 2 bases and the J gene lost 7 bases, with 5 bases spanning the gap. The germline gives CDR1 LGHDT, CDR2 YNNKEL (reference sequence). This CDR3 spans 12 amino acids. CDR3: CASSQPLGELFF. CDR3 coding DNA: TGTGCCAGCAGCCAACCCCTCGGGGAGCTGTTTTTT.

The chain employs TRBV7-2 and TRBJ1-2; D not certain. Germline CDR1 reads SGHTA; CDR2 reads FQGNSA. The CDR3 totals 12 residues. Trimming shortened V by 5 bases and J by 3 bases, and 7 bases separated the two germline ends. The CDR3 loop is CASSPGDYGYTF. The DNA of the CDR3 is TGTGCCAGCAGCCCCGGGGACTATGGCTACACCTTC.

V usage is TRBV27 and J usage is TRBJ1-5, with TRBD1 identical over 9 bases. Germline CDR1 reads MNHEY; CDR2 reads SMNVEV (reference sequence). The V gene end was trimmed by 5 bases and the J gene end by 2 bases; junction bases not matched to a gene: 16. The CDR3 length is 19 residues. Here the CDR3 DNA reads TGTGCCAGCAGTCTCACGACAGGGGGTCTAGACAGAGGCAATCAGCCCCAGCATTTT. Protein product: CASSLTTGGLDRGNQPQHF.

The chain carries TRBV5-1 and TRBJ2-3; 12 nucleotides agree with TRBD2. V lost 5 bases, J lost 5 bases, and 6 bases stayed unmatched. Germline V lookup: CDR1 SGHRS, CDR2 YFSETQ. The CDR3 spans 15 residues. The CDR3 loop is CASRSRLAGVDTQYF. In DNA form, the CDR3 reads TGCGCCAGCAGGAGTAGACTAGCGGGAGTAGATACGCAGTATTTT. Looking up the rest from reference TRBV5-1 and TRBJ2-3 gives the full variable domain: KAGVTQTPRYLIKTRGQQVTLSCSPISGHRSVSWYQQTPGQGLQFLFEYFSETQRNKGNFPGRFSGRQFSNSRSEMNVSTLELGDSALYLCASRSRLAGVDTQYFGPGTRLTVL.